The 6 T cell receptor beta chains below were found in one sample sequenced in a study of blood T cell repertoires in COVID-19. Assay used: immunoSEQ multiplex PCR; TCRdb lists only in-frame clones, some missing. This sample has around 150,000 clones; 65% to 90% occur once, and the top ten carry 7.2%. Material: peripheral blood. These receptor sequences come from a woman in her 50s in a cohort sampled during active or convalescent COVID-19.

The chain has TRBV15 and TRBJ2-1; possible D gene TRBD2, 6 bases. The germline V and J ends were trimmed by 1 base and 2 bases, with 12 bases remaining between them. Germline CDR1 LNHNV, CDR2 YYDKDF (reference sequence). The CDR3 covers 16 residues. In nucleotides, the CDR3 is TGTGCCACCAGCAGAGTGGGGAGGAGTCCCTACAATGAGCAGTTCTTC. Protein sequence: CATSRVGRSPYNEQFF.

The gene calls are TRBV6-1 and TRBJ2-1, with D possibly TRBD1 on 6 matching bases. This CDR3 comprises 14 residues. Germline CDR1 MNHNS, CDR2 SASEGT. V was clipped by 1 base and J by 7 bases, with 11 bases between them. CDR3 region: CASSEGGTNNEQFF. CDR3 nucleotide sequence: TGTGCCAGCAGTGAAGGGGGGACAAATAATGAGCAGTTCTTC.

This clone was seen a few times. The gene calls are TRBV7-9 and TRBJ1-1, with 8 bases lining up with TRBD1. This CDR3 region has 17 residues. Germline values: CDR1 SEHNR, CDR2 FQNEAQ (reference sequence). V lost 2 bases to trimming and J lost 5 bases; unmatched junction nucleotides: 13. CDR3: CASSLTPWTGRWTEAFF. The CDR3 region has the DNA TGTGCCAGCAGCTTAACCCCTTGGACAGGGCGGTGGACTGAAGCTTTCTTT. The full variable domain, its missing parts supplied by reference TRBV7-9 and TRBJ1-1, is DTGVSQNPRHKITKRGQNVTFRCDPISEHNRLYWYRQTLGQGPEFLTYFQNEAQLEKSRLLSDRFSAERPKGSFSTLEIQRTEQGDSAMYLCASSLTPWTGRWTEAFFGQGTRLTVV.

This clone was observed once. The chain uses TRBV15 and TRBJ1-2; the D is unclear. V lost 1 base, J lost 3 bases, and 6 bases lay in between. Germline CDR1 is LNHNV and CDR2 is YYDKDF (reference sequence). The CDR3 has 13 amino acids. CDR3 nucleotide sequence: TGTGCCACCAGCAGAGTGGAGGACTATGGCTACACCTTC. It specifies CATSRVEDYGYTF.

The chain carries TRBV19 and TRBJ1-5; 10 nucleotides agree with TRBD1. The CDR3 totals 15 residues. In germline, CDR1 is LNHDA, CDR2 SQIVND (reference sequence). The V segment lost 4 bases and the J segment 7 bases; nucleotides outside the gene matches: 7. CDR3 residues: CASSTGQGIRQPQHF. The CDR3 bases are TGTGCCAGTAGTACGGGACAGGGGATCCGGCAGCCCCAGCATTTT.

The chain recombines TRBV7-2 with TRBJ1-2; TRBD1 agrees at 9 bases. Germline V gene data show CDR1 as SGHTA and CDR2 as FQGNSA. The CDR3 extends over 15 amino acids. V trimming: 1 base; J trimming: 7 bases; junction bases outside the gene matches: 7. As DNA, the CDR3 is TGTGCCAGCAGCTTAGGTCGGACAGGGGATAGTGGCTACACCTTC. The encoded protein is CASSLGRTGDSGYTF.